These 21 T cell receptor beta chains came from one sample sequenced in a study of a mutant IDH1 vaccine in newly diagnosed glioma. Measured with immunoSEQ multiplex PCR; TCRdb has only the in-frame clones, and not every one. The repertoire holds over 40,000 clones, with 81% as singletons. Specified time point: week 35, safety follow-up. Every single dose of the vaccine, 300 ug of mutant IDH1 20-mer peptide, came with topical imiquimod. Their target antigens are unknown. Sequencing used PBMCs, obtained from a glioma patient whose treatment included an IDH1 peptide vaccine. The receptors stem from a woman in her thirties or forties with glioma. Some clones in this sample may be carry-over from other donors' samples.

The DNA of the CDR3 is TGTGCCAGCACTAGCGGCCCGAACACCGGGGAGCTGTTTTTT. Protein sequence: CASTSGPNTGELFF. The rearrangement links TRBV6-1 to TRBJ2-2; the match to TRBD2 covers 7 bases. Germline CDR1 reads MNHNS; CDR2 reads SASEGT. V lost 7 bases to trimming and J lost 0 bases; unmatched junction nucleotides: 2. CDR3 size: 14 residues.

The rearrangement joins TRBV2 to TRBJ2-1, with D perhaps matching TRBD2 (5 bases). The CDR3 sequence is 14 residues long. The germline gives CDR1 SNHLY, CDR2 FYNNEI. Trimming cost V 3 bases and J 8 bases, with 14 bases left between them. CDR3 protein: CASSDKRAADEQFF. Here the CDR3 DNA reads TGTGCCAGCAGTGATAAGAGGGCAGCGGATGAGCAGTTCTTC.

This clone was seen only once. This chain joins TRBV5-4 and TRBJ2-7; tentatively, D is TRBD2 (6 bases). In germline, CDR1 is SGHNT, CDR2 YYREEE (reference sequence). The CDR3 spans 14 residues. Trimming cost V 4 bases and J 7 bases, with 18 bases left between them. The CDR3 here is CASSRRDRLGEQYF. CDR3 in DNA: TGTGCCAGCAGCCGGAGGGACCGCCTGGGAGAGCAGTACTTC. The full variable domain, its missing parts supplied by reference TRBV5-4 and TRBJ2-7, is ETGVTQSPTHLIKTRGQQVTLRCSSQSGHNTVSWYQQALGQGPQFIFQYYREEENGRGNFPPRFSGLQFPNYSSELNVNALELDDSALYLCASSRRDRLGEQYFGPGTRLTVT.

V gene TRBV13 combines with J gene TRBJ2-7; no firm D call. The CDR3 has 14 amino acids. The germline V gene has CDR1 PRHDT and CDR2 FYEKMQ (reference sequence). V lost 5 bases, J lost 0 bases, and 11 bases lay in between. The CDR3, as DNA: TGTGCCAGCAGCCCAATGCGGCCCTCCTACGAGCAGTACTTC. This gives the protein CASSPMRPSYEQYF.

The chain combines TRBV10-3 with TRBJ2-3; D gene unclear. Germline-derived CDR1 and CDR2 are ENHRY and SYGVKD. This CDR3 comprises 14 residues. V shed 2 bases and J shed 9 bases, with 15 bases lying between them. The CDR3 DNA reads as TGTGCCATCAGTGAGGGCCCTCCCTTGTTGACGCAGTATTTT. Its translation: CAISEGPPLLTQYF.

The chain joins TRBV19 to TRBJ2-1; D unclear. Germline CDR1 is LNHDA and CDR2 is SQIVND (reference sequence). V lost 2 bases, J lost 1 base, and 3 bases lay in between. This CDR3 is 13 amino acids long. This CDR3 is CASSIMSYNEQFF. CDR3 bases: TGTGCCAGTAGTATAATGTCCTACAATGAGCAGTTCTTC. Combining the CDR3 with reference TRBV19 and TRBJ2-1 gives the whole variable domain DGGITQSPKYLFRKEGQNVTLSCEQNLNHDAMYWYRQDPGQGLRLIYYSQIVNDFQKGDIAEGYSVSREKKESFPLTVTSAQKNPTAFYLCASSIMSYNEQFFGPGTRLTVL.

Note on this clone: The junction departs from the called germline gene at one end, perhaps through a read error. The V call is TRBV7-7, the J call TRBJ2-2, with 8 bases identical to TRBD1. CDR1 is SSHAT, CDR2 FNYEAQ, per germline (reference sequence). There are 15 residues in the CDR3. The CDR3 here is CASSLGTGNTGELFF. The CDR3 region has the DNA TGTGCTAGCAGCTTAGGGACAGGGAACACCGGGGAGCTGTTTTTT.

This chain links TRBV5-4 with TRBJ2-7; no clear D gene. The CDR3 contains 13 residues. Trimming cost V 4 bases and J 5 bases, with 13 bases left between them. Germline V lookup: CDR1 SGHNT, CDR2 YYREEE (reference sequence). The CDR3 protein is CASSTGRTDEQYF. The DNA of the CDR3 is TGTGCCAGCAGCACCGGTCGGACGGACGAGCAGTACTTC. The entire variable domain, with the rest obtained from reference TRBV5-4 and TRBJ2-7, is as follows: ETGVTQSPTHLIKTRGQQVTLRCSSQSGHNTVSWYQQALGQGPQFIFQYYREEENGRGNFPPRFSGLQFPNYSSELNVNALELDDSALYLCASSTGRTDEQYFGPGTRLTVT.

The chain employs TRBV19 and TRBJ1-1, with D hard to call. V shed 8 bases and J shed 4 bases, with 8 bases lying between them. The CDR3 totals 11 residues. CDR1 is LNHDA and CDR2 is SQIVND in the germline V gene (reference sequence). CDR3 residues: CASSFVTEAFF. In DNA, the CDR3 is TGTGCCAGTTCCTTTGTCACTGAAGCTTTCTTT.

This chain connects TRBV7-2 to TRBJ2-1; no reliable D call. Per germline, CDR1 SGHTA and CDR2 FQGNSA. The CDR3 totals 15 residues. V was shortened by 1 base and J by 7 bases, with 14 bases between the two germline ends. This CDR3 reads CASSLGTSAGNEQFF. The DNA for the CDR3 is TGTGCCAGCAGCTTAGGGACCTCTGCAGGTAATGAGCAGTTCTTC.

V and J are TRBV19 and TRBJ2-3, with a weak D call TRBD2 (5 bases). Germline V gene sequence: CDR1 LNHDA, CDR2 SQIVND (reference sequence). V lost 4 bases to trimming and J lost 2 bases, with 10 bases between them. The CDR3 has 14 amino acids. As DNA, the CDR3 is TGTGCCAGTAGTACCGCCGGGAACACAGATACGCAGTATTTT. This gives the protein CASSTAGNTDTQYF.

V and J are TRBV9 and TRBJ2-3; D may be TRBD1 (5 bases). V gave up 0 bases and J gave up 2 bases, with 7 bases separating them. CDR1 and CDR2 (germline): SGDLS, YYNGEE. The CDR3 loop spans 14 amino acids. The CDR3 region is CASSVGQLTDTQYF. CDR3 DNA: TGTGCCAGCAGCGTAGGACAGCTCACAGATACGCAGTATTTT.

This CDR3 reads CASSFQGQPDSRGYTF. The CDR3 nucleotides are TGTGCCAGCAGCTTCCAGGGACAGCCGGATTCACGAGGCTACACCTTC. V is TRBV7-3 and J is TRBJ1-2; TRBD1 agrees at 7 bases. The CDR3 has 16 residues. Trimming cost V 3 bases and J 8 bases; bases outside gene matches: 15. Germline V gene data show CDR1 as SGHTA and CDR2 as FQGTGA.

In its sample, this clone ranks as medium-sized. The chain combines TRBV7-2 with TRBJ2-5; D not certain. Germline assignment: CDR1 SGHTA and CDR2 FQGNSA. The CDR3 consists of 15 residues. Deletions cut 2 bases from V and 4 bases from J, with 14 bases between. Written as DNA, the CDR3 is TGTGCCAGCAGCTTAAGGCAGGACCCTCGAGAGACCCAGTACTTC. Translating it yields CASSLRQDPRETQYF.

This chain uses TRBV7-2 with TRBJ1-2; tentative D call: TRBD1 (5 bases). The V and J ends lost 5 bases and 5 bases respectively, with 21 bases between them. CDR1 SGHTA and CDR2 FQGNSA come from the germline V gene. The CDR3 is 16 amino acids. CDR3 DNA sequence: TGTGCCAGCAGCCCTCAGTCTGGGGGGGGAGGGTATGGCTACACCTTC. It specifies CASSPQSGGGGYGYTF.

The V call is TRBV6-4, the J call TRBJ2-6, with D tentatively TRBD1 (6 bases). Germline lookup yields CDR1 MRHNA and CDR2 SNTAGT. CDR3 length: 16 residues. Trimming stripped 6 bases from V and 0 bases from J, with 12 bases between. The CDR3 DNA sequence: TGTGCCAGCAGCCCAGGGGTGAGCTCTGGGGCCAACGTCCTGACTTTC. Residues: CASSPGVSSGANVLTF.

The DNA of the CDR3 is TGTGCCAGCAGCTCACAAGGGGACACTGAAGCTTTCTTT. Amino acid sequence: CASSSQGDTEAFF. J is TRBJ1-1 and V is TRBV7-3; maybe TRBD1 (5 bases). V was pared by 4 bases and J by 3 bases, with 9 bases between. The CDR3 has 13 residues. Germline CDR1 SGHTA, CDR2 FQGTGA. Complete variable domain (other parts from reference TRBV7-3 and TRBJ1-1): GAGVSQTPSNKVTEKGKYVELRCDPISGHTALYWYRQSLGQGPEFLIYFQGTGAADDSGLPNDRFFAVRPEGSVSTLKIQRTERGDSAVYLCASSSQGDTEAFFGQGTRLTVV.

This chain joins TRBV7-8 and TRBJ2-1; D call uncertain. The CDR3 extends over 13 amino acids. Germline V lookup: CDR1 SGHVS, CDR2 FQNEAQ. The ends were cut back, 4 bases at V and 4 bases at J, with 8 bases in the middle. In nucleotides, the CDR3 is TGTGCCAGCAGCTATGGACCTTACAATGAGCAGTTCTTC. It codes for CASSYGPYNEQFF.

This clone has a single count. The V and J genes are TRBV10-3 and TRBJ2-5; D is unresolved. The V and J ends lost 3 bases and 3 bases respectively, with 5 bases between them. The CDR3 length is 12 residues. Germline loops: CDR1 ENHRY, CDR2 SYGVKD. CDR3 sequence reads: CAISELKETQYF. CDR3 DNA: TGTGCCATCAGTGAACTGAAAGAGACCCAGTACTTC.

This chain uses TRBV6-5 with TRBJ1-1; TRBD1 agrees at 7 bases. CDR1 MNHEY and CDR2 SVGAGI come from the germline V gene. The CDR3 loop spans 14 amino acids. Losses at the gene ends were 6 bases for V and 6 bases for J; bases not matched to a gene: 10. The CDR3: CASSRGRGQAEAFF. DNA for the CDR3: TGTGCCAGCAGCCGGGGTAGGGGGCAAGCTGAAGCTTTCTTT.

The chain has TRBV11-1 and TRBJ2-7, with TRBD1 matching over 7 bases. V lost 6 bases to trimming and J lost 7 bases; unmatched junction nucleotides: 6. The germline V gene has CDR1 SGHAT and CDR2 FQDESV (reference sequence). This CDR3 region has 12 residues. In nucleotides, the CDR3 is TGTGCCAGCAGTAGGACAGGCCGGGAGCAGTACTTC. Translation gives CASSRTGREQYF.